Listed below are T cell receptor beta chains from one sample, sequenced in a study of cytomegalovirus exposure and HLA in healthy donors. The repertoire was sequenced with immunoSEQ multiplex PCR; TCRdb's copy has only in-frame clones and lacks some. This sample has some 260,000 clones, with 90% found just once. The sequencing input was PBMCs. The source is a woman younger than 45 in good health and CMV-seronegative. Each CDR3 is given with its conserved first and last residue. A D gene is named only where the DNA matches it firmly.

>TRBV7-2|TRBJ2-1|TRBD2
CASSSRTSGEQFF
>TRBV28|TRBJ2-3|NA
CASSTYRDSSGDTQYF
>TRBV2|TRBJ2-6|NA
CASSEKAGGANVLTF
>TRBV5-1|TRBJ2-1|TRBD2
CASSLTSGRTYNEQFF
>TRBV6-5|TRBJ1-1|NA
CASSPPRNTEAFF
>TRBV7-2|TRBJ1-5|NA
CASSLDGGQSQPQHF
>TRBV6-5|TRBJ2-1|TRBD2
CASSELAGAKQFF
>TRBV28|TRBJ2-3|NA
CASRDLGTDTQYF
>TRBV27|TRBJ2-7|NA
CASSADKTYEQYF
>TRBV7-8|TRBJ2-7|TRBD2
CASSAGTSGTQYEQYF
>TRBV28|TRBJ2-7|TRBD2
CASSFPGGEGSYEQYF
>TRBV27|TRBJ2-1|TRBD1
CASSFRRQGNEQFF
>TRBV2|TRBJ2-2|TRBD2
CASSSSGGNTGELFF
>TRBV29-1|TRBJ2-2|NA
CSVGQAGELFF
>TRBV6-1|TRBJ2-1|NA
CASSQTRSSYNEQFF
>TRBV2|TRBJ2-1|TRBD2
CASIPTSGTYNEQFF
>TRBV5-1|TRBJ1-1|NA
CASSLEGGTLSTEAFF
>TRBV5-1|TRBJ1-2|NA
CASSSDHYYGYTF
>TRBV9|TRBJ2-3|NA
CASSPRQTTTDTQYF
>TRBV5-1|TRBJ2-2|NA
CASSLGYETGELFF
>TRBV29-1|TRBJ2-7|TRBD2
CSVEVGTSGTSYEQYF
>TRBV19|TRBJ2-7|TRBD2
CASTTPGTSGAYEQYF
>TRBV5-1|TRBJ1-1|NA
CASSLAGYTEAFF
>TRBV29-1|TRBJ2-1|TRBD2
CSVVGLAADGQFF
>TRBV11-2|TRBJ2-7|NA
CASSLEAGQIYEQYF
>TRBV13|TRBJ2-7|NA
CASSFRVGAYEQYF
>TRBV5-1|TRBJ2-3|NA
CASSLWGDIGVDTQYF
>TRBV27|TRBJ2-2|TRBD2
CATRGTSGNLPTGELFF
>TRBV15|TRBJ2-5|NA
CATSREPGMGETQYF
>TRBV11-2|TRBJ2-2|TRBD2
CASLPPLSGRSGELFF
>TRBV28|TRBJ2-1|NA
CASSLAGQGYNEQFF
>TRBV7-9|TRBJ2-3|NA
CASSPRGGYTDTQYF
>TRBV11-2|TRBJ2-7|TRBD2
CASSLGREGSYEQYF
>TRBV5-4|TRBJ2-5|TRBD1
CASGGQGESQETQYF
>TRBV5-4|TRBJ1-4|NA
CASSPSQDEKLFF